The next 28 T cell receptor beta chains were all read from a single sample in a study of cytomegalovirus exposure and HLA in healthy donors. It was with 60 Vbeta and 13 Jbeta primers that the PCR ran. Using immunoSEQ multiplex PCR, the repertoire was profiled, and TCRdb retains in-frame clones only, with some absent. The table shows about 89,000 clones, with around 76% occurring only once. Material: PBMCs. The origin of the receptors is a man younger than 45 in good health and CMV-seropositive.

The V gene is TRBV7-8, the J gene TRBJ2-7, with a weak D call TRBD2 (5 bases). Germline V gives CDR1 SGHVS, CDR2 FQNEAQ. This CDR3 comprises 13 residues. V was trimmed by 5 bases and J by 6 bases, leaving 14 bases between them. CDR3 coding DNA: TGTGCCAGCAGCCCCCGGGGTAGACGCGAGCAGTACTTC. Its translation: CASSPRGRREQYF.

The chain combines TRBV6-5 with TRBJ1-3; D might be TRBD1 (6 bases). Trimming left V 5 bases short and J 0 bases short, with 11 bases between. Germline V lookup: CDR1 MNHEY, CDR2 SVGAGI. This CDR3 contains 15 residues. The CDR3 DNA is TGTGCCAGCAGTCGTCACAGGGCCTCTGGAAACACCATATATTTT. Translation gives CASSRHRASGNTIYF.

The rearrangement uses TRBV2 and TRBJ2-1, with D possibly matching TRBD2 (5 bases). CDR3 length: 14 residues. Germline CDR1 and CDR2: SNHLY and FYNNEI. V was trimmed by 8 bases and J by 5 bases, leaving 16 bases between them. In nucleotides, the CDR3 is TGTGCCAGCCTGGGAGAGGGTAGGAACAATGAGCAGTTCTTC. Its protein is CASLGEGRNNEQFF.

The rearrangement links TRBV19 to TRBJ2-2; 7 bases map to TRBD1. The length of the CDR3 is 13 residues. The ends lost 6 bases at V and 6 bases at J; junction bases unmatched: 4. Germline V gene sequence: CDR1 LNHDA, CDR2 SQIVND (reference sequence). The CDR3 DNA is TGTGCCAGTAGCAGGGGGATCCCCGGGGAGCTGTTTTTT. Protein sequence: CASSRGIPGELFF.

The chain has TRBV19 and TRBJ2-3; 7 bases agree with TRBD1. CDR3 size: 16 residues. From germline, CDR1 is LNHDA and CDR2 SQIVND (reference sequence). V dropped 4 bases and J dropped 2; count of bases not matched to a gene: 9. The CDR3, as DNA: TGTGCCAGTAGTACCTGGGACAGCCTATCCACAGATACGCAGTATTTT. It specifies CASSTWDSLSTDTQYF.

V and J are TRBV7-3 and TRBJ1-1; D not resolved. Trimming took off 6 bases at V and 0 bases at J, with 8 bases between the two ends. CDR3 size: 13 residues. From germline, CDR1 is SGHTA and CDR2 FQGTGA. Here the CDR3 DNA reads TGTGCCAGCAGAATGAACATGAACACTGAAGCTTTCTTT. Translation gives CASRMNMNTEAFF.

This chain uses TRBV7-8 with TRBJ1-4; TRBD1 matches at 8 bases. Germline CDR1 reads SGHVS; CDR2 reads FQNEAQ. V lost 5 bases and J lost 4; bases outside the gene matches: 3. CDR3 length: 14 residues. The CDR3 bases are TGTGCCAGCAGCCATGGACAGGGTAATGAAAAACTGTTTTTT. Its protein is CASSHGQGNEKLFF.

As for this clone: Its ends do not fully match the called genes, so a read error is possible. The chain carries TRBV7-9 and TRBJ1-2; D possibly corresponds to TRBD1 (5 bases). This CDR3 contains 15 residues. Germline V gene lookup returns CDR1 SEHNR and CDR2 FQNEAQ (reference sequence). As DNA, the CDR3 is TGTTCCAGCAGCAACACAGGACTATCTAACTATGGCTACACCTTC. This encodes CSSSNTGLSNYGYTF.

This clone was seen once. The chain uses TRBV5-6 and TRBJ2-5; tentatively, D is TRBD2 (5 bases). This CDR3 comprises 14 residues. Trimming removed 6 bases from V and 1 base from J, with 13 bases in between. Germline V gives CDR1 SGHDT, CDR2 YYEEEE. The CDR3 coding sequence is TGTGCCAGCATGGAATCGGGATTCCAAGAGACCCAGTACTTC. The encoded protein is CASMESGFQETQYF.

This sequence joins TRBV5-6 and TRBJ2-3, with a tentative D call TRBD1 (6 bases). The V end was cut by 0 bases, the J end by 2 bases, with 10 bases between. This CDR3 region has 15 residues. Looked up from germline, CDR1 is SGHDT and CDR2 is YYEEEE. The CDR3 bases are TGTGCCAGCAGCTTGGCCGGGACATACACAGATACGCAGTATTTT. This translates into CASSLAGTYTDTQYF.

V gene TRBV7-8 combines with J gene TRBJ2-1; perhaps TRBD1 as D (6 bases). The length of the CDR3 is 16 residues. In germline, CDR1 is SGHVS, CDR2 FQNEAQ. V lost 5 bases, J lost 0 bases, and 14 bases lay in between. In nucleotides, the CDR3 is TGTGCCAGCAGCGCACGACAGGTGAGCTCCTACAATGAGCAGTTCTTC. Its translation: CASSARQVSSYNEQFF.

V and J are TRBV30 and TRBJ1-4, with D maybe TRBD1 (6 bases). In germline, CDR1 is GTSNPN, CDR2 SVGIG (reference sequence). Trimming cost V 5 bases and J 0 bases, with 22 bases left between them. The CDR3 sequence is 18 residues long. CDR3 residues: CAWASGGLSPATNEKLFF. CDR3 DNA: TGTGCCTGGGCCTCCGGGGGGCTATCCCCCGCAACTAATGAAAAACTGTTTTTT.

The rearrangement joins TRBV5-8 to TRBJ1-5; D ambiguous. Germline CDR1 SGHTS, CDR2 YDEGEE. The CDR3 sequence is 15 residues long. The V end was cut by 0 bases, the J end by 3 bases, with 10 bases between. The DNA for the CDR3 is TGTGCCAGCAGCTTGGCGGGGTTTAACAATCAGCCCCAGCATTTT. Its protein product is CASSLAGFNNQPQHF.

The chain joins TRBV7-9 to TRBJ1-6, with TRBD1 matching over 9 bases. The CDR3 has 15 amino acids. In germline, CDR1 is SEHNR, CDR2 FQNEAQ (reference sequence). Trimming at V came to 4 bases and at J to 5 bases, leaving 3 bases not matched to a gene. CDR3 in DNA: TGTGCCAGCAGCTCACAGGGGGCGGATAATTCACCCCTCCACTTT. Residues: CASSSQGADNSPLHF. Full variable domain (outside the CDR3, taken from reference TRBV7-9 and TRBJ1-6): DTGVSQNPRHKITKRGQNVTFRCDPISEHNRLYWYRQTLGQGPEFLTYFQNEAQLEKSRLLSDRFSAERPKGSFSTLEIQRTEQGDSAMYLCASSSQGADNSPLHFGNGTRLTVT.

The V call is TRBV7-2, the J call TRBJ1-2; 8 bases match TRBD1. From germline, CDR1 is SGHTA and CDR2 FQGNSA. Trimming took 6 bases from V and 4 from J; bases not matched to a gene: 7. CDR3 size: 14 residues. DNA of the CDR3: TGTGCCAGCAGACAGGGGGGCTCTAGCTATGGCTACACCTTC. Protein product: CASRQGGSSYGYTF.

CDR3 nucleotide sequence: TGTGCCAGCAGCTTAACAGGCCAAAGCTCCTACAATGAGCAGTTCTTC. Its translation is CASSLTGQSSYNEQFF. This chain connects TRBV7-2 to TRBJ2-1; tentatively, D is TRBD1 (5 bases). V lost 2 bases and J 0 bases, leaving 11 bases between the germline ends. Germline-derived CDR1 and CDR2 are SGHTA and FQGNSA. The CDR3 extends over 16 amino acids. Full variable domain (remainder filled in from reference TRBV7-2 and TRBJ2-1): GAGVSQSPSNKVTEKGKDVELRCDPISGHTALYWYRQSLGQGLEFLIYFQGNSAPDKSGLPSDRFSAERTGGSVSTLTIQRTQQEDSAVYLCASSLTGQSSYNEQFFGPGTRLTVL.

The chain has TRBV9 and TRBJ1-5; 10 bases agree with TRBD1. The ends lost 1 base at V and 4 bases at J; junction bases unmatched: 8. The CDR3 covers 17 residues. The germline CDR1 and CDR2 sequences are SGDLS and YYNGEE. The CDR3 coding sequence is TGTGCCAGCAGCGTATACCGGGACAGGGGTTCTAATCAGCCCCAGCATTTT. Encoded protein: CASSVYRDRGSNQPQHF.

V gene TRBV5-1 combines with J gene TRBJ1-2; D might be TRBD1 (5 bases). The CDR3 sequence is 12 residues long. Germline V lookup: CDR1 SGHRS, CDR2 YFSETQ. V lost 0 bases, J lost 5 bases, and 5 bases lay in between. The CDR3 reads CASSLGQYGYTF. The CDR3 DNA follows: TGCGCCAGCAGCTTGGGACAGTATGGCTACACCTTC.

This chain connects TRBV5-1 to TRBJ1-2; D remains unclear. Trimming took off 2 bases at V and 7 bases at J, with 18 bases between the two ends. Germline CDR1 is SGHRS and CDR2 is YFSETQ. The CDR3 contains 15 residues. CDR3 nucleotide sequence: TGCGCCAGCAGCTTCTTAGGAGGCCAAGAGGCTGGCTACACCTTC. This sequence encodes CASSFLGGQEAGYTF.

The rearrangement links TRBV19 to TRBJ1-3, with 7 bases lining up with TRBD1. V trimming: 4 bases; J trimming: 0 bases; junction bases outside the gene matches: 9. The CDR3 loop spans 17 amino acids. Germline assignment: CDR1 LNHDA and CDR2 SQIVND (reference sequence). CDR3 DNA: TGTGCCAGTAGTACCCGGACAGGCCCGAGCTCTGGAAACACCATATATTTT. Translation gives CASSTRTGPSSGNTIYF.

The chain recombines TRBV5-1 with TRBJ1-2; the D gene is possibly TRBD1 (6 bases). Germline-derived CDR1 and CDR2 are SGHRS and YFSETQ. V gave up 4 bases and J gave up 1 base, with 14 bases separating them. This CDR3 region has 15 residues. The CDR3 bases are TGCGCCAGCAGCGCGGCACGAGGGGGTAACTATGGCTACACCTTC. The encoded protein is CASSAARGGNYGYTF.

This clone turned up a few times. The chain combines TRBV7-3 with TRBJ1-1; D might be TRBD1 (6 bases). The CDR3 extends over 14 amino acids. The germline V gene has CDR1 SGHTA and CDR2 FQGTGA. The V end was cut by 6 bases, the J end by 2 bases, with 13 bases between. CDR3 amino acids: CASRYQGSNTEAFF. CDR3 bases: TGTGCCAGCAGGTACCAGGGGAGCAACACTGAAGCTTTCTTT.

This sequence joins TRBV5-8 and TRBJ1-3, with a possible D match to TRBD1 (6 bases). With 2 bases removed from V and 3 bases from J, the gap between germline ends came to 12 bases. This CDR3 has 15 amino acids. Germline V gene data show CDR1 as SGHTS and CDR2 as YDEGEE. CDR3 sequence: CASSLKTGFGNTIYF. The CDR3 DNA sequence: TGTGCCAGCAGCTTAAAAACAGGGTTTGGAAACACCATATATTTT. Using reference TRBV5-8 and TRBJ1-3 for the parts outside the CDR3, the full variable domain is EAGVTQSPTHLIKTRGQQATLRCSPISGHTSVYWYQQALGLGLQFLLWYDEGEERNRGNFPPRFSGRQFPNYSSELNVNALELEDSALYLCASSLKTGFGNTIYFGEGSWLTVV.

The chain uses TRBV30 and TRBJ2-5, with TRBD1 as a possible D gene (6 bases). The CDR3 covers 14 residues. CDR1 and CDR2 (germline): GTSNPN, SVGIG (reference sequence). Trimming shortened V by 3 bases and J by 2 bases, and 13 bases separated the two germline ends. CDR3 residues: CAWRGRGRQETQYF. In DNA form, the CDR3 reads TGTGCCTGGAGGGGCAGGGGTCGGCAAGAGACCCAGTACTTC.

The rearrangement uses TRBV9 and TRBJ2-3, with TRBD2 matching over 7 bases. Germline V gene data show CDR1 as SGDLS and CDR2 as YYNGEE. Trimming removed 3 bases from V and 0 bases from J; junction bases left unmatched: 4. The CDR3 sequence is 15 residues long. The CDR3 nucleotides are TGTGCCAGCAGCGGCGCGGGGGTTAGCACAGATACGCAGTATTTT. It yields the protein CASSGAGVSTDTQYF.

This chain joins TRBV2 and TRBJ2-3; 12 positions agree with TRBD2. V dropped 4 bases and J dropped 5; count of bases not matched to a gene: 1. Looked up from germline, CDR1 is SNHLY and CDR2 is FYNNEI. The CDR3 consists of 14 residues. CDR3 nucleotides: TGTGCCAGCAGTGTACTAGCGGGGGGAGATACGCAGTATTTT. This encodes CASSVLAGGDTQYF.

The chain employs TRBV18 and TRBJ1-2, with unresolved D. Germline loops: CDR1 KGHSH, CDR2 LQKENI. V lost 0 bases, J lost 2 bases, and 7 bases lay in between. This CDR3 spans 14 amino acids. Here the CDR3 DNA reads TGTGCCAGCTCACCACCCGAGAGAAACTATGGCTACACCTTC. This codes for CASSPPERNYGYTF.

This chain connects TRBV11-2 to TRBJ2-1; the D is unclear. The CDR3 runs to 15 residues. CDR1 and CDR2 from the germline V gene are SGHAT and FQNNGV. V shed 1 base and J shed 0 bases, with 7 bases lying between them. The CDR3 nucleotides read TGTGCCAGCAGCTTAGGCCCGAGCTCCTACAATGAGCAGTTCTTC. Its protein is CASSLGPSSYNEQFF.